This T cell receptor beta chain was captured by sequencing in a study of cytomegalovirus exposure and HLA in healthy donors. Libraries were prepared by immunoSEQ multiplex PCR; TCRdb keeps only in-frame clonotypes and omits some of them. The sample has tens of thousands of clones, 90% to 95% seen once. V lost 3 bases to trimming and J lost 2 bases; unmatched junction nucleotides: 7. The germline gives CDR1 SGHAT, CDR2 FQNNGV. The CDR3 spans 16 residues. The sequence came from a man between 18 and 35 years old in good health and CMV-seropositive. Sample: PBMCs. The chain couples TRBV11-2 to TRBJ2-3, with 8 bases fitting TRBD2. Here the CDR3 DNA reads TGTGCCAGCAGCTTTAGCGGGACCCCCCCCACAGATACGCAGTATTTT. Protein sequence: CASSFSGTPPTDTQYF.